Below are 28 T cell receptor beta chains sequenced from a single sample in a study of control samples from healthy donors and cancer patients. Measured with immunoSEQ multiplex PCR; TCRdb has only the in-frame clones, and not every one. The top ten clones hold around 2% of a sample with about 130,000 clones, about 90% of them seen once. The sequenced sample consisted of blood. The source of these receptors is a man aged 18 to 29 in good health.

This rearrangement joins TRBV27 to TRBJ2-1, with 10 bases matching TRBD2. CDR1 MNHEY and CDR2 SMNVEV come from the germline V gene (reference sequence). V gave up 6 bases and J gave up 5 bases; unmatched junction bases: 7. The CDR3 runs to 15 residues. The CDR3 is CASSPRLAGHNEQFF. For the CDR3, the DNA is TGTGCCAGCAGCCCCCGACTAGCGGGCCACAATGAGCAGTTCTTC.

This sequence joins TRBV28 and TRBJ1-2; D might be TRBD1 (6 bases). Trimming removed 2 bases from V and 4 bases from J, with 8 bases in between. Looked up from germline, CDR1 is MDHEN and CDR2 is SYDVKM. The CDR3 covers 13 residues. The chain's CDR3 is CASSLTGPYGYTF. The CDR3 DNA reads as TGTGCCAGCAGTTTAACAGGGCCCTATGGCTACACCTTC.

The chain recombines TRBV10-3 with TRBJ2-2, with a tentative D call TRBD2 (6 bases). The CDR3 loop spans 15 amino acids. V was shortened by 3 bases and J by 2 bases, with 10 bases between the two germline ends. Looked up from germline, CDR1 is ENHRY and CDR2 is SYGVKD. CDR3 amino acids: CAISDGRGNTGELFF. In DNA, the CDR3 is TGTGCCATCAGTGACGGGCGGGGAAACACCGGGGAGCTGTTTTTT.

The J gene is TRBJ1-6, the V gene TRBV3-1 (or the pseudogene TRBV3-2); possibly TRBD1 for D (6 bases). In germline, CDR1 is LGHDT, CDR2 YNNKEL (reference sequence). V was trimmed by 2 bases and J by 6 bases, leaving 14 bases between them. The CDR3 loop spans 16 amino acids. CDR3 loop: CASSQLIKGVNSPLHF. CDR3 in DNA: TGTGCCAGCAGCCAACTGATCAAGGGGGTTAATTCACCCCTCCACTTT.

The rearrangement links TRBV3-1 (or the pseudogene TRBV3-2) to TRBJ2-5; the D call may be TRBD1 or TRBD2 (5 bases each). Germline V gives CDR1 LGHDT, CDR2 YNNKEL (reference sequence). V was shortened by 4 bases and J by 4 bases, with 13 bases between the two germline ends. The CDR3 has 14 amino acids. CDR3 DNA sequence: TGTGCCAGCAGCCTAAGAGAGAGGGGAGAGACCCAGTACTTC. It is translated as CASSLRERGETQYF.

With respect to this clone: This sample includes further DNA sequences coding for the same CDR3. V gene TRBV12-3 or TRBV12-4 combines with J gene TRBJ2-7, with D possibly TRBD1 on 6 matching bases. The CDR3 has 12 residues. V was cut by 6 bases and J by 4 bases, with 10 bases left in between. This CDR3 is CASSRDIYEQYF. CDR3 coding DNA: TGTGCCAGCAGCCGGGACATTTACGAGCAGTACTTC.

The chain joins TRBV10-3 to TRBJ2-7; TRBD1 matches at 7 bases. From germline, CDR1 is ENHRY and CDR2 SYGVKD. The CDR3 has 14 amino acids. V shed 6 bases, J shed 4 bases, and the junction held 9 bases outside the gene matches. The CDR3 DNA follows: TGTGCCATCAGCAATGACAGGGATAGTTACGAGCAGTACTTC. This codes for CAISNDRDSYEQYF.

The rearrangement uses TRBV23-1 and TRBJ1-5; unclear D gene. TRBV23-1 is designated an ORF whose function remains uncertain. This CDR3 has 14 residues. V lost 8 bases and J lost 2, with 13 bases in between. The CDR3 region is CASGQGSGNQPQHF. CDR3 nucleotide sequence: TGCGCCAGCGGCCAAGGATCTGGCAATCAGCCCCAGCATTTT.

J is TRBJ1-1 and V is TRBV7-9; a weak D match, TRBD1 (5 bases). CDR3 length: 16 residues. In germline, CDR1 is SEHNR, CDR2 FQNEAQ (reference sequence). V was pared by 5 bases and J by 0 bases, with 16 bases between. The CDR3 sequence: CASSPLRGFMNTEAFF. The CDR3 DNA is TGTGCCAGCAGCCCCCTTAGGGGATTCATGAACACTGAAGCTTTCTTT.

The CDR3 DNA is TGCGCCAGCAGCCCAGGAGGGAACTATGGCTACACCTTC. Translation: CASSPGGNYGYTF. This chain connects TRBV4-3 to TRBJ1-2; D remains unclear. Trimming left V 4 bases short and J 2 bases short, with 8 bases between. This CDR3 has 13 residues. Germline values: CDR1 LGHNA, CDR2 YSLEER.

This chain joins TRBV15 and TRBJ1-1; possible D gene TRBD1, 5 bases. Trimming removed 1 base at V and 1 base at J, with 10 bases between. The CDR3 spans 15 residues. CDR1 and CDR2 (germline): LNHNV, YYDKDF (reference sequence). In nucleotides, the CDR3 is TGTGCCACCAGCAGAGTGTCAGGGCCGAACACTGAAGCTTTCTTT. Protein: CATSRVSGPNTEAFF. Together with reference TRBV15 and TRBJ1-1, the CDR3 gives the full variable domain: DAMVIQNPRYQVTQFGKPVTLSCSQTLNHNVMYWYQQKSSQAPKLLFHYYDKDFNNEADTPDNFQSRRPNTSFCFLDIRSPGLGDTAMYLCATSRVSGPNTEAFFGQGTRLTVV.

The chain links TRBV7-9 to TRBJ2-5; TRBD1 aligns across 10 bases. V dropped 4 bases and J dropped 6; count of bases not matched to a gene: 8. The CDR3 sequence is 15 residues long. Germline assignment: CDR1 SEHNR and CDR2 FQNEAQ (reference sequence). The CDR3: CASSYNWGQGKTQYF. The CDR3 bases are TGTGCCAGCAGCTATAATTGGGGACAGGGGAAGACCCAGTACTTC.

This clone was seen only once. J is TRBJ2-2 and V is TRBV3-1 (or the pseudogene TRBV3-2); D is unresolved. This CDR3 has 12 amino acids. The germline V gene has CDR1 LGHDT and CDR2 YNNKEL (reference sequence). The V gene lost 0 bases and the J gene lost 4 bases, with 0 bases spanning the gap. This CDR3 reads CASSQDTGELFF. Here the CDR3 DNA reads TGTGCCAGCAGCCAAGACACCGGGGAGCTGTTTTTT.

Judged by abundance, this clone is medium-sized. The CDR3 sequence: CASSGRHNEKLFF. The CDR3 DNA is TGTGCCAGCAGCGGCAGACATAATGAAAAACTGTTTTTT. V usage is TRBV27 and J usage is TRBJ1-4, with D uncertain. The CDR3 is made up of 13 amino acids. Trimming stripped 6 bases from V and 4 bases from J, with 9 bases between. The germline gives CDR1 MNHEY, CDR2 SMNVEV (reference sequence).

CDR3 protein: CASSFIQGTPLHF. CDR3 DNA: TGTGCCAGCAGCTTCATACAGGGGACACCCCTCCACTTT. This chain joins TRBV7-9 and TRBJ1-6, with 7 bases fitting TRBD1. The CDR3 is made up of 13 amino acids. Looked up from germline, CDR1 is SEHNR and CDR2 is FQNEAQ (reference sequence). The ends lost 3 bases at V and 11 bases at J; junction bases unmatched: 4.

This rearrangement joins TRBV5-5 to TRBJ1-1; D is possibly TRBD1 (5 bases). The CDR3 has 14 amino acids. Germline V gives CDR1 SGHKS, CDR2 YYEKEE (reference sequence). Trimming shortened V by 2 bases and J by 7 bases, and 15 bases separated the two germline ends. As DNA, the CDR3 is TGTGCCAGCAGCTTTCTGACGACAGCCGATGAAGCTTTCTTT. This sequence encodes CASSFLTTADEAFF.

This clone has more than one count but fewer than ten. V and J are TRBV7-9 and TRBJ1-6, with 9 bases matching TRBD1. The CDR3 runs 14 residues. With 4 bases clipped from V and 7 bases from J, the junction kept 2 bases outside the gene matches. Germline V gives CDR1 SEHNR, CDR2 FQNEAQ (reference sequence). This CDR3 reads CASSWDRENSPLHF. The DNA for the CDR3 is TGTGCCAGCAGCTGGGACAGGGAAAATTCACCCCTCCACTTT.

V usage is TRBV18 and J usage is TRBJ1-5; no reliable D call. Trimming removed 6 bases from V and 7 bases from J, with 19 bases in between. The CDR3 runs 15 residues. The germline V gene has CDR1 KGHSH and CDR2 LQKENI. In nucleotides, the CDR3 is TGTGCCAGCTCCCCTAGCGCAGGTTCGCGACAGCCCCAGCATTTT. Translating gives CASSPSAGSRQPQHF.

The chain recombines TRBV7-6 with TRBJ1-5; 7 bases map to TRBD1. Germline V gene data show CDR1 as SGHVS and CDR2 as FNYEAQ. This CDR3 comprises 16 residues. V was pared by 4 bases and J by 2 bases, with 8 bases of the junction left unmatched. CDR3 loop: CASSSSGGSGNQPQHF. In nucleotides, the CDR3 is TGTGCCAGCAGCTCATCAGGGGGTAGTGGCAATCAGCCCCAGCATTTT.

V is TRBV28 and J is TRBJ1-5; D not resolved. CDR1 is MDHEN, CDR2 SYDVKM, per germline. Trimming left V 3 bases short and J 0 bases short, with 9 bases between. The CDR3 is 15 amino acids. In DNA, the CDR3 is TGTGCCAGCAGTTTGCCCGGAAGTAGCAATCAGCCCCAGCATTTT. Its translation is CASSLPGSSNQPQHF.

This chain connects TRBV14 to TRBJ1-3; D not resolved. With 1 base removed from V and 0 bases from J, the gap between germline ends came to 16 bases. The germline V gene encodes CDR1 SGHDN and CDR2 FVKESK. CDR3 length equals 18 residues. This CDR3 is CASSQVITARASGNTIYF. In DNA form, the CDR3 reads TGTGCCAGCAGCCAAGTGATAACAGCCCGCGCCTCTGGAAACACCATATATTTT.

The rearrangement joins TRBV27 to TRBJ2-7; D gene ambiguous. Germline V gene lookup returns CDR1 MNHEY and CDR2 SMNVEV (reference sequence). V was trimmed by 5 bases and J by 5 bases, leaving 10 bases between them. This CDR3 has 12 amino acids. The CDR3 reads CASSIGPHEQYF. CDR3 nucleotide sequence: TGTGCCAGCAGTATTGGGCCCCACGAGCAGTACTTC.

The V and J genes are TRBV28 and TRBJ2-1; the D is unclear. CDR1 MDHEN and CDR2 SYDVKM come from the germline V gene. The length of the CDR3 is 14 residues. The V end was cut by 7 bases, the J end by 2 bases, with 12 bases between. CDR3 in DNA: TGTGCCAGCAATCCGGGCGGTCCCTACAATGAGCAGTTCTTC. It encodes CASNPGGPYNEQFF.

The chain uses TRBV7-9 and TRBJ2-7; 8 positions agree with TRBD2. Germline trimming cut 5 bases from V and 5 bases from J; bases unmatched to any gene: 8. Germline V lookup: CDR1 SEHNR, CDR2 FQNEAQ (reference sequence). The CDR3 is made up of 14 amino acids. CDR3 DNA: TGTGCCAGCAGCCTGAGCGGGAGTAACAACGAGCAGTACTTC. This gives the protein CASSLSGSNNEQYF.

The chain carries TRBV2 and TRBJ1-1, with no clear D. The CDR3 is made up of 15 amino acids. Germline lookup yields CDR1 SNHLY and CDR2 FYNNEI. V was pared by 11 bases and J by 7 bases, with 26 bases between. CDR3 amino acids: CAARRAPESILEAFF. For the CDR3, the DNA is TGTGCCGCGCGGAGGGCCCCGGAAAGTATTCTTGAAGCTTTCTTT.

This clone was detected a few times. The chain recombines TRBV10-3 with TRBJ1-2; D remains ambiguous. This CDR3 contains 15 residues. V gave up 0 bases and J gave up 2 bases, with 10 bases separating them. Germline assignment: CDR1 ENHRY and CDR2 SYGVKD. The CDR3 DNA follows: TGTGCCATCAGTGAGTCGCAAGGATACAACTATGGCTACACCTTC. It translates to CAISESQGYNYGYTF.

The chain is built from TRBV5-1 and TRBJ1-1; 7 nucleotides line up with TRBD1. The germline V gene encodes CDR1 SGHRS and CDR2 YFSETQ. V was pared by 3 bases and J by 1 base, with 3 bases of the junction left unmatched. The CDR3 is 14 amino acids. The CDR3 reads CASSSGQPNTEAFF. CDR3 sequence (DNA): TGCGCCAGCAGCTCGGGACAGCCGAACACTGAAGCTTTCTTT.

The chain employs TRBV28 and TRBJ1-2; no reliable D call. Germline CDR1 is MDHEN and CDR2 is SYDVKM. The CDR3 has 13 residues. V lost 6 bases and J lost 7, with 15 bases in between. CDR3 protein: CASSPGQPAGYTF. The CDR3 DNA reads TGTGCCAGCAGCCCCGGGCAGCCAGCTGGCTACACCTTC.